This T cell receptor (beta chain) was profiled in a study of Graves' ophthalmopathy and Graves' hyperthyroidism. The study's findings and limits: Most thyroid-expanded clonotypes exceeding 0.001 frequency were also found in blood.

Scientists amplified the TCR beta CDR3 regions from RNA transcripts. Following a first-round RT-PCR that used HTBI primers, a second-round multiplex PCR was carried out. TCRdb ran MiXCR on the multiplex PCR reads and lists one entry per CDR3 protein. The table records about 700,000 distinct CDR3 sequences, 40% of them present only once. Comments on this clonotype: Its specificity is unknown.

The CDR3 covers 14 residues. Germline CDR1 reads SSHAT; CDR2 reads FNYEAQ (reference sequence). V was trimmed by 1 base and J by 5 bases, leaving 11 bases between them. This sequence was found in an adult man with Graves' ophthalmopathy. J is TRBJ2-5 and V is TRBV7-7; the D gene could be TRBD1 or TRBD2 (5 bases each). Sequencing was done on a sample of peripheral blood. The CDR3 is CASSLDPGSETQYF. CDR3 DNA sequence: TGTGCCAGCAGCTTAGATCCAGGGAGCGAGACCCAGTACTTC.